The source of this TCR beta chain is a study of identical twins. In TCRdb, the 5' RACE reads were re-called with MiXCR into one record per CDR3 protein. The profile shows about 890,000 distinct CDR3 sequences, about 12% of them singletons. CDR3 length: 16 amino acids. The germline V and J ends were trimmed by 3 bases and 0 bases, with 15 bases remaining between them. This clonotype came up a few times. These data are also associated with another study on yellow fever vaccine responses in identical twins.

Sequenced material: PBMCs. The rearrangement joins TRBV12-3 or TRBV12-4 to TRBJ2-7, with D unresolved. The clonotype comes from a woman between 18 and 29 years old in good health. The CDR3 nucleotides are TGTGCCAGCAGTTTTGTCGTGTCGGATAGCTCCTACGAGCAGTACTTC. This codes for CASSFVVSDSSYEQYF.